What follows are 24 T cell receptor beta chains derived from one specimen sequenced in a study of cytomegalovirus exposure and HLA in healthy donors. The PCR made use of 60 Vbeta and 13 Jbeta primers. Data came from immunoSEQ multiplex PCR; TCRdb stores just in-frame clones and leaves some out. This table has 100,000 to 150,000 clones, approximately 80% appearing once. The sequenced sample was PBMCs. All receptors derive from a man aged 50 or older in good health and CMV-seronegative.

The DNA of the CDR3 is TGTGCTAGTGGTTTGGTACTGGGGGACAGTCCCTACGAGCAGTACTTC. It translates to CASGLVLGDSPYEQYF. The V call is TRBV12-5, the J call TRBJ2-7; 7 positions match TRBD1. After removal of 0 bases from V and 2 bases from J, the junction contained 7 bases not matched to a gene. From germline, CDR1 is LGHNT and CDR2 FRNRAP. This CDR3 is built from 16 residues.

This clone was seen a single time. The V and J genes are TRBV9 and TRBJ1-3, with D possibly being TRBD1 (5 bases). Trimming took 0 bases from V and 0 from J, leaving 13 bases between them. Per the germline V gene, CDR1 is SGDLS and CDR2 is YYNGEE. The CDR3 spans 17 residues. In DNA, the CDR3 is TGTGCCAGCAGCGTAGATTCAGGGCTTTTCTCTGGAAACACCATATATTTT. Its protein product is CASSVDSGLFSGNTIYF.

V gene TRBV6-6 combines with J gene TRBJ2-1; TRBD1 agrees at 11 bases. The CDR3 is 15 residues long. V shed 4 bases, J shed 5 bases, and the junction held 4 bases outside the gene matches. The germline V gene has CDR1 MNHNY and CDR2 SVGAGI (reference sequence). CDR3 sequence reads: CASSSGQGANNEQFF. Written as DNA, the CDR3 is TGTGCCAGCAGTTCCGGACAGGGGGCGAACAATGAGCAGTTCTTC.

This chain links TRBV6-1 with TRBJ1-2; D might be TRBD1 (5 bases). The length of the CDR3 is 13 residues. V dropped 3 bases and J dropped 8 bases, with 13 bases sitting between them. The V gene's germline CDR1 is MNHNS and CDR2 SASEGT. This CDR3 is CASSDRVEQGYTF. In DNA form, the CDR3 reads TGTGCCAGCAGTGACAGGGTGGAGCAGGGCTACACCTTC.

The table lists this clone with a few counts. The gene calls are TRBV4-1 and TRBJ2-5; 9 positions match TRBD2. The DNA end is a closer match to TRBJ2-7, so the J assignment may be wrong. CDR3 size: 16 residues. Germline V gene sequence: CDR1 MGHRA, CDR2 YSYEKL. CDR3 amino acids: CASSQLASGAHYEQYF. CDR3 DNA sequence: TGCGCCAGCAGCCAATTGGCTAGCGGGGCGCACTACGAGCAGTACTTC.

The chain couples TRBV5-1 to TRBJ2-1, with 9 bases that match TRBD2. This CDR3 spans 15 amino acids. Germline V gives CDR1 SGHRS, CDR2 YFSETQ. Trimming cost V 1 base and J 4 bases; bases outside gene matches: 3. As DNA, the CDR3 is TGCGCCAGCAGCTTGAATAGCGGGGGATACAATGAGCAGTTCTTC. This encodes CASSLNSGGYNEQFF.

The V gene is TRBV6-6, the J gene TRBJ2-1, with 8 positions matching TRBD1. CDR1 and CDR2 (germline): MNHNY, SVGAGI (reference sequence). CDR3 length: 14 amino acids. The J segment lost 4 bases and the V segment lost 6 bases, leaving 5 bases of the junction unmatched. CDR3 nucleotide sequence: TGTGCCAGCAGACTGGGACAGGCTTACAATGAGCAGTTCTTC. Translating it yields CASRLGQAYNEQFF.

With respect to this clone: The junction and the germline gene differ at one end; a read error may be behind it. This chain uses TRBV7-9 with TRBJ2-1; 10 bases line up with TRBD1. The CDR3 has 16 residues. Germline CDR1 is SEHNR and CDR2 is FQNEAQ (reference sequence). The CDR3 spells CSSSLAGTGVYNEQFF. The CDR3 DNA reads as TGTTCCAGCAGCTTAGCGGGGACAGGGGTCTACAATGAGCAGTTCTTC.

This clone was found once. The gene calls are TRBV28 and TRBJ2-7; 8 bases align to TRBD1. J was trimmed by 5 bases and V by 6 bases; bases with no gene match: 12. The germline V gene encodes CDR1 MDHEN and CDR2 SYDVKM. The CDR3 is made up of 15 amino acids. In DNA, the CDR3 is TGTGCCAGCAGCCTACACTCGGACAGGGACCACGAGCAGTACGTC. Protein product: CASSLHSDRDHEQYV.

This CDR3 reads CASSFVEETEAFF. The CDR3 region has the DNA TGCGCCAGCAGCTTTGTAGAGGAAACTGAAGCTTTCTTT. The chain uses TRBV5-1 and TRBJ1-1, with no clear D. Germline V lookup: CDR1 SGHRS, CDR2 YFSETQ. V lost 2 bases and J 5 bases, leaving 10 bases between the germline ends. The CDR3 has 13 residues.

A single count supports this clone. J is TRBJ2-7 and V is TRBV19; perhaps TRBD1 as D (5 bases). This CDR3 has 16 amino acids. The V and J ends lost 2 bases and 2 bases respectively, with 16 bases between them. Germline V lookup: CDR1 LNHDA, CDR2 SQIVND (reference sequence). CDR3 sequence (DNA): TGTGCCAGTAGTATATCTCGGACAACCCCTACCTACGAGCAGTACTTC. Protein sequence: CASSISRTTPTYEQYF.

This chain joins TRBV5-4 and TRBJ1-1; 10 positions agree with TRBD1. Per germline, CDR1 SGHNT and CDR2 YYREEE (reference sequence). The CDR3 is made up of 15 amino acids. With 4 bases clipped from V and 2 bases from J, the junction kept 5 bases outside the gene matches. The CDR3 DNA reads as TGTGCCAGCAGCGTGCGGGACAGGGGTAACACTGAAGCTTTCTTT. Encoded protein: CASSVRDRGNTEAFF.

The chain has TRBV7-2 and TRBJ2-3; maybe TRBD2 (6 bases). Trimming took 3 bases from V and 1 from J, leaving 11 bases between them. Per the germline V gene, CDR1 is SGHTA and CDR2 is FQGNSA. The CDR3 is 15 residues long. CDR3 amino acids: CASSFSGWGTDTQYF. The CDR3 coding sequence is TGTGCCAGCAGCTTTAGCGGCTGGGGCACAGATACGCAGTATTTT.

CDR3 DNA sequence: TGTGCCAGTAGACCCCCCTCCAGGGATTACAATGAGCAGTTCTTC. It encodes CASRPPSRDYNEQFF. The chain has TRBV19 and TRBJ2-1; D might be TRBD1 (5 bases). Germline lookup yields CDR1 LNHDA and CDR2 SQIVND (reference sequence). V lost 6 bases to trimming and J lost 4 bases, with 16 bases between them. CDR3 length: 15 residues.

In DNA, the CDR3 is TGTGCCAGCAGTCCCGGCGGGGAGAAGAGCCGGGAGACCCAGTACTTC. It translates to CASSPGGEKSRETQYF. This sequence joins TRBV5-4 and TRBJ2-5, with D possibly TRBD2 on 6 matching bases. CDR1 is SGHNT, CDR2 YYREEE, per germline (reference sequence). With 5 bases removed from V and 5 bases from J, the gap between germline ends came to 22 bases. CDR3 size: 16 residues.

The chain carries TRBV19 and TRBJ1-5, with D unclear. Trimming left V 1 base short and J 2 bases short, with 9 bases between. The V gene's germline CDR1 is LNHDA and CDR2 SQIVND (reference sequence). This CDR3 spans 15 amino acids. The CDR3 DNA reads TGTGCCAGTAGTATAGGAGGGTGGGGCAATCAGCCCCAGCATTTT. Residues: CASSIGGWGNQPQHF.

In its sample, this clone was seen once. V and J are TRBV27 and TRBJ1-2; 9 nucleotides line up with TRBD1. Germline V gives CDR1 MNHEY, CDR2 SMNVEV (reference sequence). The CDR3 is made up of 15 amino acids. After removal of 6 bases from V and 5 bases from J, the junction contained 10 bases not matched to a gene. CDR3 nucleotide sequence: TGTGCCAGCAGAAGACCCGGGACAGGGCCTTATGGCTACACCTTC. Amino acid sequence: CASRRPGTGPYGYTF.

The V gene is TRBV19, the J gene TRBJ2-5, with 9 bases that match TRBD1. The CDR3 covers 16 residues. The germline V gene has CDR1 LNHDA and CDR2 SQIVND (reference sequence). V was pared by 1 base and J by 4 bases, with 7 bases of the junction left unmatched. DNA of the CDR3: TGTGCCAGTAGTATAGGCGGGACAGGGATAGGAGAGACCCAGTACTTC. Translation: CASSIGGTGIGETQYF.

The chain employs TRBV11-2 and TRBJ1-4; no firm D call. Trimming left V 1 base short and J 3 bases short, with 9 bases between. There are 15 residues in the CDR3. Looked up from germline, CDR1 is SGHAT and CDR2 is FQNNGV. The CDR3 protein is CASSLADTANEKLFF. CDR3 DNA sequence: TGTGCCAGCAGCTTAGCCGATACTGCTAATGAAAAACTGTTTTTT.

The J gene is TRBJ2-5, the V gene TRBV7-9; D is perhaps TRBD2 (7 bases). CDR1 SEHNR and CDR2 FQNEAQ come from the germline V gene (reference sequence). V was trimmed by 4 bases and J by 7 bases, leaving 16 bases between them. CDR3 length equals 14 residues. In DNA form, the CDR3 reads TGTGCCAGCAGCTGGGGGGGGCGGGAAGGGACCCAGTACTTC. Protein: CASSWGGREGTQYF.

The CDR3 reads CASSETPIAGGGITDTQYF. For the CDR3, the DNA is TGCGCCAGCAGCGAGACCCCTATAGCGGGAGGGGGAATCACAGATACGCAGTATTTT. This rearrangement joins TRBV5-1 to TRBJ2-3; 11 nucleotides match TRBD2. The CDR3 extends over 19 amino acids. CDR1 is SGHRS, CDR2 YFSETQ, per germline. The ends lost 4 bases at V and 2 bases at J; junction bases unmatched: 15. The full variable domain, with the rest looked up from reference TRBV5-1 and TRBJ2-3, is KAGVTQTPRYLIKTRGQQVTLSCSPISGHRSVSWYQQTPGQGLQFLFEYFSETQRNKGNFPGRFSGRQFSNSRSEMNVSTLELGDSALYLCASSETPIAGGGITDTQYFGPGTRLTVL.

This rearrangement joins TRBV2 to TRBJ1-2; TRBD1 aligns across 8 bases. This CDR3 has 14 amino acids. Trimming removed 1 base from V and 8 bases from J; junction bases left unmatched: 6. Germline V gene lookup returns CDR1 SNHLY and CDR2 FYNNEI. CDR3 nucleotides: TGTGCCAGCAGTGAAGGACAGGGGATAAGCGGCTACACCTTC. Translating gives CASSEGQGISGYTF.

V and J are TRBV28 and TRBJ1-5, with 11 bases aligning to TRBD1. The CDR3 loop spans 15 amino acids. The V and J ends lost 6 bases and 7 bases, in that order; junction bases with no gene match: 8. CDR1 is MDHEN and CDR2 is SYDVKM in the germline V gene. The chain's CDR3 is CASSPDRGLGQPQHF. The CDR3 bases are TGTGCCAGCAGCCCGGACAGGGGGCTCGGGCAGCCCCAGCATTTT.

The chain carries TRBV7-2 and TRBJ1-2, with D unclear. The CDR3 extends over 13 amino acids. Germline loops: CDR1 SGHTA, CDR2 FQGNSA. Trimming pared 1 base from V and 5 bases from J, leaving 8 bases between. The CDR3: CASSLEPVYGYTF. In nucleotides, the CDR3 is TGTGCCAGCAGCTTAGAACCAGTTTATGGCTACACCTTC.